This T cell receptor (beta chain) appears in the sequencing data of a study of T cell responses to AZD1222 COVID-19 vaccine. CDR3 size: 14 residues. Per the germline V gene, CDR1 is SGHDT and CDR2 is YYEEEE. V lost 4 bases and J lost 9, with 14 bases in between. Libraries were prepared by immunoSEQ multiplex PCR; TCRdb keeps only in-frame clonotypes and omits some of them. The sample lists more than 100,000 clones, about 93% occurring once. Whole-study results and caveats: It was only a handful of AZD1222 recipients who were seropositive at baseline.

Concerning this clone itself: Its specificity is unknown.

Here the sequenced sample was peripheral blood, taken 28 days after the second AZD1222 dose. The sequence came from an adult who received the AZD1222 COVID-19 vaccine. The chain recombines TRBV5-6 with TRBJ1-6; D perhaps matches TRBD1 (6 bases). The CDR3 here is CASSTGQTGSPLHF. The CDR3 DNA is TGTGCCAGCAGCACGGGACAAACGGGTTCACCCCTCCACTTT.